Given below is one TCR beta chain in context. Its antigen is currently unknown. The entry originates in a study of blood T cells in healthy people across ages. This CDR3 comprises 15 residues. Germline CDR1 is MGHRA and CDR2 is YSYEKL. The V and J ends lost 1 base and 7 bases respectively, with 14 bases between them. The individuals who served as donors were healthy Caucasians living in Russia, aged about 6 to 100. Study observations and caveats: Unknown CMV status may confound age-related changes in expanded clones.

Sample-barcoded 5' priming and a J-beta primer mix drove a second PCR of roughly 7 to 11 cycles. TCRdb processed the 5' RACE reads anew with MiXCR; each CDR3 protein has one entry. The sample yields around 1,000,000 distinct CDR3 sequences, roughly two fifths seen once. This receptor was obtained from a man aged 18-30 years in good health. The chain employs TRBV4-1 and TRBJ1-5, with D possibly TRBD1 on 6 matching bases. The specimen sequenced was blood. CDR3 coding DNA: TGCGCCAGCAGCCAAGTTGAACAGGGTGTACAGCCCCAGCATTTT. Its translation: CASSQVEQGVQPQHF.